The 30 T cell receptor beta chains below were found in one sample sequenced in a study of pediatric ulcerative colitis. One to two pinch biopsies were taken from the rectum during colonoscopy. This table comes from immunoSEQ multiplex PCR, and its TCRdb copy is limited to in-frame clones, with some not included. The sample carries more than 10,000 clones, over 60% recorded once. The material sequenced was gut tissue. These receptors came from a boy aged 5-17 years who was a control in a study of pediatric ulcerative colitis.

This clone has only a few counts. V is TRBV11-3 and J is TRBJ2-1; the match to TRBD2 covers 8 bases. Unmatched junction bases numbered 5, after V lost 4 bases and J lost 6 bases. Per germline, CDR1 SGHNT and CDR2 YENEEA. CDR3 size: 14 residues. The CDR3 is CASSSSSGLNEQFF. The CDR3 DNA reads TGTGCCAGCAGCTCTTCTAGCGGGCTCAATGAGCAGTTCTTC.

This clone was detected a few times. J is TRBJ1-4 and V is TRBV6-1; TRBD1 is a possible D gene (5 bases). Trimming left V 6 bases short and J 2 bases short, with 13 bases between. CDR1 and CDR2 (germline): MNHNS, SASEGT. This CDR3 is 15 amino acids long. CDR3 sequence: CASRGDRSTNEKLFF. CDR3 in DNA: TGTGCCAGCAGGGGGGACCGTAGTACTAATGAAAAACTGTTTTTT.

This clone was detected only a few times. The gene calls are TRBV4-2 and TRBJ2-1; 7 bases line up with TRBD2. CDR1 and CDR2 from the germline V gene are LGHNA and YNFKEQ. V shed 0 bases, J shed 6 bases, and the junction held 2 bases outside the gene matches. CDR3 length: 14 amino acids. The DNA of the CDR3 is TGTGCCAGCAGCCAAGAGGGACTACCCAATGAGCAGTTCTTC. Translating it yields CASSQEGLPNEQFF.

In its sample, this clone was seen a few times. V gene TRBV10-3 combines with J gene TRBJ2-3, with D possibly being TRBD1 or TRBD2 (5 bases each). With 9 bases removed from V and 0 bases from J, the gap between germline ends came to 16 bases. Germline loops: CDR1 ENHRY, CDR2 SYGVKD. This CDR3 contains 15 residues. The CDR3 reads CAIRDQHGSTDTQYF. Here the CDR3 DNA reads TGTGCCATTCGGGACCAACATGGGAGCACAGATACGCAGTATTTT.

The CDR3, as DNA: TGTGCCAGCAGTTTGTTGAGGAGGAGCAATCAGCCCCAGCATTTT. Its translation is CASSLLRRSNQPQHF. The V gene is TRBV27, the J gene TRBJ1-5; D unclear. Germline V lookup: CDR1 MNHEY, CDR2 SMNVEV (reference sequence). The CDR3 contains 15 residues. Trimming took off 3 bases at V and 1 base at J, with 10 bases between the two ends.

The V call is TRBV7-9, the J call TRBJ1-2, with TRBD1 as a possible D gene (5 bases). This CDR3 region has 14 residues. The ends were cut back, 3 bases at V and 7 bases at J, with 15 bases in the middle. CDR1 is SEHNR, CDR2 FQNEAQ, per germline (reference sequence). In nucleotides, the CDR3 is TGTGCCAGCAGCTTCGGACACCCTGAAGGTGGCTACACCTTC. Translated, it gives CASSFGHPEGGYTF. Looking up the rest from reference TRBV7-9 and TRBJ1-2 gives the full variable domain: DTGVSQNPRHKITKRGQNVTFRCDPISEHNRLYWYRQTLGQGPEFLTYFQNEAQLEKSRLLSDRFSAERPKGSFSTLEIQRTEQGDSAMYLCASSFGHPEGGYTFGSGTRLTVV.

The V call is TRBV6-1, the J call TRBJ1-3; tentative D call: TRBD1 (5 bases). Per germline, CDR1 MNHNS and CDR2 SASEGT. The CDR3 has 16 residues. The ends were cut back, 3 bases at V and 0 bases at J, with 12 bases in the middle. CDR3 in amino acids: CASSEQGTSSGNTIYF. In nucleotides, the CDR3 is TGTGCCAGCAGTGAGCAGGGCACTAGCTCTGGAAACACCATATATTTT.

This chain uses TRBV7-6 with TRBJ2-2, with 8 bases identical to TRBD2. In germline, CDR1 is SGHVS, CDR2 FNYEAQ. The junction had 4 bases not matched to a gene; V was cut back by 8 bases and J by 2 bases. The CDR3 has 14 residues. The CDR3 DNA sequence: TGTGCCAGCTCTTGGACTAGCAACACCGGGGAGCTGTTTTTT. Protein sequence: CASSWTSNTGELFF.

As concerns this clone: Mismatch with germline at one junction end may stem from a read error. The gene calls are TRBV7-7 and TRBJ2-5; 7 bases agree with TRBD2. Germline CDR1 SSHAT, CDR2 FNYEAQ (reference sequence). The length of the CDR3 is 14 residues. CDR3 residues: CASSLLGAGAGQYF. The CDR3 nucleotides are TGTGCTAGCAGCTTATTGGGTGCAGGAGCGGGACAGTACTTC.

This rearrangement joins TRBV5-1 to TRBJ2-7; D is perhaps TRBD1 (5 bases). The CDR3 is 14 amino acids. V lost 0 bases, J lost 4 bases, and 11 bases lay in between. Germline V CDR1 and CDR2: SGHRS, YFSETQ. The CDR3 here is CASSLDKGIYEQYF. CDR3 DNA: TGCGCCAGCAGCTTGGACAAGGGGATTTACGAGCAGTACTTC.

The V gene is TRBV29-1, the J gene TRBJ2-1; 11 nucleotides agree with TRBD2. Germline CDR1 is SQVTM and CDR2 is ANQGSEA. This CDR3 has 14 amino acids. The V and J ends lost 8 bases and 6 bases, in that order; junction bases with no gene match: 9. In DNA, the CDR3 is TGCAGCTCCAAAGGGCTAGCGGGAGGCAATGAGCAGTTCTTC. Its translation: CSSKGLAGGNEQFF.

This clone appeared a single time. The V call is TRBV10-3, the J call TRBJ2-1; D possibly corresponds to TRBD2 (5 bases). Germline values: CDR1 ENHRY, CDR2 SYGVKD. CDR3 size: 16 residues. V was cut by 3 bases and J by 7 bases, with 19 bases left in between. The CDR3 loop reads CAISDLEDWPTNEQFF. Written as DNA, the CDR3 is TGTGCCATCAGTGACCTGGAGGACTGGCCTACGAATGAGCAGTTCTTC.

This clone has a handful of counts. The chain is built from TRBV27 and TRBJ1-5, with D possibly TRBD1 on 5 matching bases. V was trimmed by 5 bases and J by 7 bases, leaving 12 bases between them. The CDR3 is 13 amino acids. CDR1 and CDR2 (germline): MNHEY, SMNVEV (reference sequence). This CDR3 reads CASSLRGSQPQHF. Here the CDR3 DNA reads TGTGCCAGCAGTCTAAGGGGATCCCAGCCCCAGCATTTT.

This chain links TRBV29-1 with TRBJ2-1; TRBD1 is a possible D gene (6 bases). The CDR3 length is 13 residues. V lost 7 bases and J 6 bases, leaving 16 bases between the germline ends. Germline V lookup: CDR1 SQVTM, CDR2 ANQGSEA. The CDR3 loop reads CSAPWGPFNEQFF. The CDR3 nucleotides read TGCAGCGCGCCGTGGGGGCCATTCAATGAGCAGTTCTTC.

The rearrangement joins TRBV7-2 to TRBJ1-2; D gene ambiguous. This CDR3 contains 15 residues. The V gene's germline CDR1 is SGHTA and CDR2 FQGNSA. Deletions cut 5 bases from V and 2 bases from J, with 15 bases between. The CDR3 nucleotides read TGTGCCAGCAGCCCCGTTCGCAGCGCCAACTATGGCTACACCTTC. As protein: CASSPVRSANYGYTF.

The CDR3 sequence: CASSYRAPGLARQSSYNEQFF. In DNA, the CDR3 is TGCGCCAGCAGCTACCGGGCCCCGGGACTAGCGCGTCAAAGCTCCTACAATGAGCAGTTCTTC. The rearrangement uses TRBV5-1 and TRBJ2-1; 10 bases are a match to TRBD2. The CDR3 has 21 amino acids. V shed 3 bases and J 0 bases; nucleotides not matched to a gene: 18. The V gene's germline CDR1 is SGHRS and CDR2 YFSETQ.

For this clone: Other DNA sequences within the sample encode an identical CDR3. The gene calls are TRBV28 and TRBJ1-5, with D possibly matching TRBD1 (5 bases). CDR1 is MDHEN, CDR2 SYDVKM, per germline. Trimming took off 6 bases at V and 5 bases at J, with 8 bases between the two ends. The CDR3 sequence is 12 residues long. Here the CDR3 reads CASRGLDQPQHF. The CDR3 DNA reads TGTGCCAGCAGGGGGCTGGATCAGCCCCAGCATTTT.

This chain joins TRBV11-3 and TRBJ2-7; D ambiguous. Germline CDR1 reads SGHNT; CDR2 reads YENEEA. The CDR3 runs 13 residues. Deletions cut 3 bases from V and 3 bases from J, with 9 bases between. Here the CDR3 DNA reads TGTGCCAGCAGCTTCGTTTCCGACTACGAGCAGTACGTC. Its translation is CASSFVSDYEQYV.

The chain recombines TRBV9 with TRBJ2-1; D perhaps matches TRBD2 (6 bases). Per the germline V gene, CDR1 is SGDLS and CDR2 is YYNGEE. The length of the CDR3 is 15 residues. The germline V and J ends were trimmed by 4 bases and 4 bases, with 15 bases remaining between them. The CDR3 spells CASSPRGSGYNEQFF. CDR3 DNA: TGTGCCAGCAGCCCCCGAGGTAGCGGATACAATGAGCAGTTCTTC.

This sequence joins TRBV18 and TRBJ2-3; TRBD2 matches 7 bases. Trimming at V came to 2 bases and at J to 7 bases, leaving 6 bases not matched to a gene. Germline CDR1 and CDR2: KGHSH and LQKENI. The CDR3 runs to 14 residues. The CDR3 bases are TGTGCCAGCTCACCAGGAGGAGCGGGAAATACGCAGTATTTT. This translates into CASSPGGAGNTQYF.

The chain combines TRBV6-1 with TRBJ1-2; D not certain. Trimming stripped 0 bases from V and 0 bases from J, with 11 bases between. This CDR3 has 16 residues. Germline V gene lookup returns CDR1 MNHNS and CDR2 SASEGT. The CDR3 region is CASSEAGRTANYGYTF. In DNA form, the CDR3 reads TGTGCCAGCAGTGAAGCGGGTAGGACCGCTAACTATGGCTACACCTTC.

This chain links TRBV5-4 with TRBJ2-5, with D perhaps given as TRBD1 or TRBD2 (6 bases each). The CDR3 covers 14 residues. Trimming cost V 4 bases and J 7 bases, with 17 bases left between them. Germline CDR1 reads SGHNT; CDR2 reads YYREEE (reference sequence). CDR3 bases: TGTGCCAGCAGCACACCGAGGGGGGAAGGGACCCAGTACTTC. This codes for CASSTPRGEGTQYF.

V is TRBV9 and J is TRBJ1-2, with D possibly TRBD1 on 5 matching bases. The CDR3 covers 12 residues. Germline-derived CDR1 and CDR2 are SGDLS and YYNGEE. Trimming stripped 0 bases from V and 13 bases from J, with 13 bases between. The CDR3 here is CASSVAVGESTF. In DNA, the CDR3 is TGTGCCAGCAGCGTAGCTGTGGGGGAAAGCACCTTC. The full variable domain, with the rest looked up from reference TRBV9 and TRBJ1-2, is DSGVTQTPKHLITATGQRVTLRCSPRSGDLSVYWYQQSLDQGLQFLIQYYNGEERAKGNILERFSAQQFPDLHSELNLSSLELGDSALYFCASSVAVGESTFGSGTRLTVV.

The V call is TRBV2, the J call TRBJ2-3; possible D gene TRBD2, 6 bases. CDR1 and CDR2 from the germline V gene are SNHLY and FYNNEI. The CDR3 loop spans 14 amino acids. Deletions cut 3 bases from V and 3 bases from J, with 10 bases between. CDR3 nucleotides: TGTGCCAGCAGTGAGGCTAGCGAGACAGATACGCAGTATTTT. Translating it yields CASSEASETDTQYF.

This clone was recorded a few times. This chain joins TRBV7-2 and TRBJ2-1; possible D gene TRBD2, 6 bases. The CDR3 extends over 13 amino acids. V was clipped by 1 base and J by 10 bases, with 11 bases between them. In germline, CDR1 is SGHTA, CDR2 FQGNSA. CDR3 DNA: TGTGCCAGCAGCTTAGAAGCGGGTAGGGAGCAGTTCTTC. Residues: CASSLEAGREQFF.

This clone has only a few counts. The CDR3 spells CASSKVLAGGDNEQFF. In nucleotides, the CDR3 is TGTGCCAGCAGCAAGGTACTAGCGGGAGGGGACAATGAGCAGTTCTTC. The chain has TRBV11-1 and TRBJ2-1; 13 positions match TRBD2. Germline V gene sequence: CDR1 SGHAT, CDR2 FQDESV (reference sequence). V gave up 5 bases and J gave up 5 bases; unmatched junction bases: 6. This CDR3 contains 16 residues.

This rearrangement joins TRBV11-2 to TRBJ1-2; perhaps TRBD1 as D (5 bases). Germline V gives CDR1 SGHAT, CDR2 FQNNGV. The germline V and J ends were trimmed by 0 bases and 8 bases, with 13 bases remaining between them. The CDR3 is 14 amino acids. The CDR3: CASSLEGPRRGYTF. For the CDR3, the DNA is TGTGCCAGCAGCTTAGAGGGGCCTCGCAGGGGCTACACCTTC.

The chain is built from TRBV5-1 and TRBJ1-4, with D tentatively TRBD1 (5 bases). V lost 4 bases and J 8 bases, leaving 24 bases between the germline ends. From germline, CDR1 is SGHRS and CDR2 YFSETQ. This CDR3 has 17 residues. CDR3 DNA sequence: TGCGCCAGCAGCGACGGCGCAGGCCGGGGGGGTAACGAAAAACTGTTTTTT. Amino acid sequence: CASSDGAGRGGNEKLFF.

This clone turned up a few times. The J gene is TRBJ2-2, the V gene TRBV6-4, with D possibly being TRBD1 (5 bases). Germline V lookup: CDR1 MRHNA, CDR2 SNTAGT. This CDR3 has 13 residues. V was cut by 3 bases and J by 3 bases, with 5 bases left in between. CDR3 protein: CASSEGDTGELFF. The CDR3 DNA is TGTGCCAGCAGTGAAGGGGACACCGGGGAGCTGTTTTTT.

The V and J genes are TRBV19 and TRBJ1-5; 8 positions match TRBD1. The CDR3 runs to 15 residues. V gave up 4 bases and J gave up 6 bases; unmatched junction bases: 8. Per germline, CDR1 LNHDA and CDR2 SQIVND (reference sequence). The CDR3 sequence is CASSTTGGRGQPQHF. The CDR3 DNA reads as TGTGCCAGTAGTACAACAGGGGGAAGAGGTCAGCCCCAGCATTTT.